The text below deals with one T cell receptor (beta chain). Its antigen is still unknown. These data are taken from a study of cytomegalovirus exposure and HLA in healthy donors. The study, taken as a whole, reports: It was 150 to 200 TCR beta chains that were listed as cytomegalovirus-associated.

After removal of 0 bases from V and 11 bases from J, the junction contained 10 bases not matched to a gene. CDR1 is SGHRS and CDR2 is YFSETQ in the germline V gene. The CDR3 has 14 amino acids. PCR amplification relied on 60 Vbeta primers (plus 13 Jbeta primers). Method: immunoSEQ multiplex PCR; TCRdb's copy keeps in-frame clones and lacks some. The specimen's table records 85,000 or so clones. What was sequenced was PBMCs. This TCR was recovered from a woman aged 25 to 39 in good health and CMV-seronegative. The chain carries TRBV5-1 and TRBJ2-5; TRBD2 matches 7 bases. CDR3 DNA sequence: TGCGCCAGCAGCTTGGAGTTCGGGTTGCGGGAGCAGTACTTC. Protein sequence: CASSLEFGLREQYF.